Reported below is one TCR beta chain. These data originate in a study of patients and donors after allogeneic stem cell transplantation. Per the germline V gene, CDR1 is LGHNT and CDR2 is FRNRAP. This CDR3 has 13 residues. Trimming removed 6 bases from V and 3 bases from J; junction bases left unmatched: 4. In TCRdb, the RT-PCR reads were re-called with MiXCR into one record per CDR3 protein. The repertoire holds about 34,000 distinct CDR3 sequences, with 30% to 40% as singletons. This clonotype was obtained from a human donor who was either an allogeneic HSCT recipient or a stem cell or donor lymphocyte infusion donor (not recorded which). It is not recorded whose cells these are; they may come from a transplant donor. The specimen sequenced was blood, either unsorted or a sorted T cell fraction (not recorded which). The chain couples TRBV12-5 to TRBJ2-5; 7 positions match TRBD1. This CDR3 is CASGWDREETQYF. The CDR3 DNA sequence: TGTGCTAGTGGCTGGGACAGAGAAGAGACCCAGTACTTC.